A selection of T cell receptor beta chains follows, all from one sample in a study of blood T cell repertoires in COVID-19. Generated by immunoSEQ multiplex PCR, the TCRdb table keeps only in-frame clones and is missing some. Counted here are about 100,000 clones, 80% to 90% occurring once; the ten biggest clones make up 2% to 3%. Sequencing was performed on PBMCs or T cells enriched from blood (not recorded which). These receptors were obtained from a woman aged 45-60 years who had recovered from COVID-19. Both conserved end residues are part of each CDR3. A D gene is named only where the DNA matches it firmly. Not all rows give a size; the values are once, few, many and, for expanded clones, a class.

V: TRBV12-3/TRBV12-4
size: .
D: .
J: TRBJ1-5
DNA: TGTGCCAGCAGTTTGAGAAATCAGCCCCAGCATTTT
CDR3: CASSLRNQPQHF

V: TRBV5-1
size: .
D: .
J: TRBJ2-5
DNA: TGCGCCAGCAGCTTGTTAGGGGCCTCAGGAGAAGAGACCCAGTACTTC
CDR3: CASSLLGASGEETQYF

V: TRBV23-1
size: .
D: .
J: TRBJ1-5
DNA: TGCGCCAGCAGTTGGGAGGGTATTGGTCAGCCCCAGCATTTT
CDR3: CASSWEGIGQPQHF

V: TRBV11-3
size: few
D: TRBD2
J: TRBJ2-1
DNA: TGTGCCAGCAGCTTAGCGGGAGGGCCCAATGAGCAGTTCTTC
CDR3: CASSLAGGPNEQFF

V: TRBV15
size: once
D: TRBD2
J: TRBJ2-1
DNA: TGTGCCACCAGCAGAGCCCCGGGACTAGCGGGGGATGAGCAGTTCTTC
CDR3: CATSRAPGLAGDEQFF

V: TRBV6-5
size: .
D: .
J: TRBJ1-2
DNA: TGTGCCAGCAGCCTCCCCGGGACTGCTATCTACACCTTC
CDR3: CASSLPGTAIYTF

V: TRBV4-1
size: .
D: .
J: TRBJ2-1
DNA: TGCGCCAGCAGCCAAGACCCCCCCTGGGGCGGGACCTACAATGAGCAGTTCTTC
CDR3: CASSQDPPWGGTYNEQFF

V: TRBV9
size: .
D: .
J: TRBJ1-1
DNA: TGTGCCAGCAGCGTATCTGGTGGGAGCACTGAAGCTTTCTTT
CDR3: CASSVSGGSTEAFF

V: TRBV5-1
size: .
D: TRBD2
J: TRBJ2-7
DNA: TGCGCCAGCAGCACCGGGACTAGCGGGAAAAACGCCTACGAGCAGTACTTC
CDR3: CASSTGTSGKNAYEQYF

V: TRBV2
size: .
D: TRBD2
J: TRBJ2-1
DNA: TGTGCCAGCAAGGGGCCTCCGGGACTAGCGGGGGGGCCAAATGAGCAGTTCTTC
CDR3: CASKGPPGLAGGPNEQFF

V: TRBV28
size: .
D: .
J: TRBJ1-2
DNA: TGTGCCAGCAGGGGAGGAACCGGCTACACCTTC
CDR3: CASRGGTGYTF

V: TRBV19
size: .
D: .
J: TRBJ2-1
DNA: TGTGCCAGTAGTGAGGACTGGATGGGTTACAATGAGCAGTTCTTC
CDR3: CASSEDWMGYNEQFF

V: TRBV25-1
size: .
D: TRBD2
J: TRBJ2-3
DNA: TGTGCAAGCACCACCGCTAGCGGGGGACCTACAGATACGCAGTATTTT
CDR3: CASTTASGGPTDTQYF

V: TRBV5-1
size: .
D: TRBD2
J: TRBJ2-1
DNA: TGCGCCAGCACCAAAGCTAGCGGGAGGACCAATGAGCAGTTCTTC
CDR3: CASTKASGRTNEQFF

V: TRBV29-1
size: .
D: .
J: TRBJ2-7
DNA: TGCAGCGTGACTAGGCCCCTCTCCTACGAGCAGTACTTC
CDR3: CSVTRPLSYEQYF

V: TRBV5-5
size: .
D: .
J: TRBJ2-6
DNA: TGTGCCAGCAGCTTCACGGGTAATGGGGCCAACGTCCTGACTTTC
CDR3: CASSFTGNGANVLTF

V: TRBV9
size: .
D: TRBD1
J: TRBJ1-2
DNA: TGTGCCAGCAGCGTATCTCTATACCCCGGGACAGCTAACTATGGCTACACCTTC
CDR3: CASSVSLYPGTANYGYTF

V: TRBV18
size: .
D: TRBD2
J: TRBJ2-3
DNA: TGTGCCAGCTCACCCCCCGGGAGGGCAGATACGCAGTATTTT
CDR3: CASSPPGRADTQYF

V: TRBV2
size: .
D: .
J: TRBJ2-1
DNA: TGTGCCAGCAGTGAGACAAGACAGGGAGGCGATGAGCAGTTCTTC
CDR3: CASSETRQGGDEQFF

V: TRBV5-1
size: .
D: .
J: TRBJ1-6
DNA: TGCGCCAGCAGCTTGGACAGCCCTCGGAATTCACCCCTCCACTTT
CDR3: CASSLDSPRNSPLHF

V: TRBV9
size: once
D: .
J: TRBJ1-1
DNA: TGTGCCAGCAGCCCCGGGGGGTTGAACACTGAAGCTTTCTTT
CDR3: CASSPGGLNTEAFF

V: TRBV13
size: .
D: .
J: TRBJ1-1
DNA: TGTGCCAGCAGCTTAGTTTCAGAAGCTTTCTTT
CDR3: CASSLVSEAFF

V: TRBV6-5
size: .
D: TRBD1
J: TRBJ1-2
DNA: TGTGCCAGCAGTTCGGGACAGCTCCAGATTAACTATGGCTACACCTTC
CDR3: CASSSGQLQINYGYTF

V: TRBV6-2/TRBV6-3
size: once
D: TRBD2
J: TRBJ2-7
DNA: TGTGCCAGCAGTAGGAGTACCGGAGGACTAGCTTACGAGCAGTACTTC
CDR3: CASSRSTGGLAYEQYF

V: TRBV19
size: .
D: .
J: TRBJ1-2
DNA: TGTGCCAGTAGTGCCCAGGGGCCAGACGGCTATGGCTACACCTTC
CDR3: CASSAQGPDGYGYTF

V: TRBV7-2
size: .
D: .
J: TRBJ2-1
DNA: TGTGCCAGCAGCTTATCCCCTTACAATGAGCAGTTCTTC
CDR3: CASSLSPYNEQFF

V: TRBV12-3/TRBV12-4
size: .
D: .
J: TRBJ2-4
DNA: TGTGCCAGCAGTTTTACAAGCGAAAACATTCAGTACTTC
CDR3: CASSFTSENIQYF

V: TRBV19
size: .
D: .
J: TRBJ1-2
DNA: TGTGCCAGTAGTACAACAGTCGCCACCCTCTATGGCTACACCTTC
CDR3: CASSTTVATLYGYTF

V: TRBV30
size: few
D: TRBD1
J: TRBJ1-1
DNA: TGTGCCTGGAGTTTCCGGGACAGGGATGCCACTGAAGCTTTCTTT
CDR3: CAWSFRDRDATEAFF

V: TRBV30
size: .
D: .
J: TRBJ1-5
DNA: TGTGCCTGGAGTCGTGGTCAGGGTAATCAGCCCCAGCATTTT
CDR3: CAWSRGQGNQPQHF

V: TRBV18
size: .
D: TRBD1
J: TRBJ2-7
DNA: TGTGCCAGCTCCCTTGGACATGGACAGGGGGCTGGGGGCTACGAGCAGTACTTC
CDR3: CASSLGHGQGAGGYEQYF

V: TRBV2
size: .
D: .
J: TRBJ2-7
DNA: TGTGCCAGCATTTCCTCGACAGGGAGGTCCTACGAGCAGTACTTC
CDR3: CASISSTGRSYEQYF

V: TRBV27
size: .
D: TRBD2
J: TRBJ2-1
DNA: TGTGCCAGCCGTTCGGGGACGGGGGGGGCATCCTACAATGAGCAGTTCTTC
CDR3: CASRSGTGGASYNEQFF

V: TRBV9
size: few
D: .
J: TRBJ1-2
DNA: TGTGCCAGCAGCGTAGAGGGGCCTTATCTAGGCTACACCTTC
CDR3: CASSVEGPYLGYTF

V: TRBV7-3
size: .
D: .
J: TRBJ1-2
DNA: TGTGCCAGCAGCCAGGAGGGGCTGGGTAACTATGGCTACACCTTC
CDR3: CASSQEGLGNYGYTF

V: TRBV5-1
size: .
D: TRBD2
J: TRBJ2-7
DNA: TGCGCCAGCAGCGCACTAGCGGGGGGGCCTCACGAGCAGTACTTC
CDR3: CASSALAGGPHEQYF

V: TRBV25-1
size: few
D: .
J: TRBJ2-6
DNA: TGTGCCAGCAGTGAAACAGGGTCTGGGGCCAACGTCCTGACTTTC
CDR3: CASSETGSGANVLTF

V: TRBV5-4
size: .
D: TRBD1
J: TRBJ2-2
DNA: TGTGCCAGCAGCCCCCGACAGGGGTTGAACACCGGGGAGCTGTTTTTT
CDR3: CASSPRQGLNTGELFF

V: TRBV4-1
size: .
D: TRBD2
J: TRBJ2-4
DNA: TGCGCCAGCAGCCCCCCTCCTCCGGGACTAGCGGGCCTAGGGGACATTCAGTACTTC
CDR3: CASSPPPPGLAGLGDIQYF

V: TRBV27
size: .
D: TRBD2
J: TRBJ2-2
DNA: TGTGCCAGCAGTTACGGACTAGCGCATGGCGGGGAGCTGTTTTTT
CDR3: CASSYGLAHGGELFF

V: TRBV7-9
size: .
D: TRBD1
J: TRBJ1-1
DNA: TGTGCCAGCAGCCCCTCGCGGGACAGGGGGCAAAGGGACACTGAAGCTTTCTTT
CDR3: CASSPSRDRGQRDTEAFF

V: TRBV20-1
size: .
D: TRBD2
J: TRBJ2-1
DNA: TGCAGTGCTAGTAGGGCGGGAGGGGATGAGCAGTTCTTC
CDR3: CSASRAGGDEQFF

V: TRBV27
size: .
D: TRBD1
J: TRBJ2-7
DNA: TGTGCCAGCAGTCTTACCGGGACAGGGTTCTACGAGCAGTACTTC
CDR3: CASSLTGTGFYEQYF

V: TRBV9
size: .
D: .
J: TRBJ1-1
DNA: TGTGCCAGCAGCGTCGGGACACTCACTGAAGCTTTCTTT
CDR3: CASSVGTLTEAFF

V: TRBV6-5
size: .
D: TRBD2
J: TRBJ2-3
DNA: TGTGCCAGCAGTTTACTGAGCGGGGGGGCCACAGATACGCAGTATTTT
CDR3: CASSLLSGGATDTQYF

V: TRBV9
size: once
D: .
J: TRBJ1-3
DNA: TGTGCCAGCAGCCCCGGTCAGACAGCTAGCTCTGGAAACACCATATATTTT
CDR3: CASSPGQTASSGNTIYF

V: TRBV9
size: .
D: TRBD1
J: TRBJ1-1
DNA: TGTGCCAGCAACCCTAGGGGGCAGAACACTGAAGCTTTCTTT
CDR3: CASNPRGQNTEAFF

V: TRBV14
size: once
D: .
J: TRBJ2-3
DNA: TGTGCCAGCAGCCTGGCCACACAAGGGGAGCAGTATTTT
CDR3: CASSLATQGEQYF